Listed below are T cell receptor beta chains from one sample, sequenced in a study of vaccination and CD4 T cells after COVID-19. TCRdb re-analysed the PCR reads in MiXCR, keeping a single row per CDR3 protein. The data contain about 21,000 distinct CDR3 sequences, about 62% of them singletons. The sequencing here drew on CD4+ T cells from blood, taken after SARS-CoV-2 vaccination. All receptors derive from a human donor who had recovered from COVID-19. CDR3s include the opening cysteine and the closing phenylalanine or tryptophan. D genes are given only for firm matches. Clone size is not always given. Where it is, it says once, few, many or a class for expanded clones.

J: TRBJ1-2; V: TRBV6-5; D: NA; size: NA; DNA: TGTGCCAGCAGTTACTCGAGCCAGGGAGCTTATGGCTACACCTTC; CDR3: CASSYSSQGAYGYTF
J: TRBJ2-5; V: TRBV6-5; D: NA; size: NA; DNA: TGTGCCAGCAGTTCGCAGTGGGGAGAGACCCAGTACTTC; CDR3: CASSSQWGETQYF
J: TRBJ1-5; V: TRBV15; D: NA; size: once; DNA: TGTGCCACCAGCAGAGATAGTTTTTCGGTTGGACAGTTCAATCAGCCCCAGCATTTT; CDR3: CATSRDSFSVGQFNQPQHF
J: TRBJ1-5; V: TRBV6-1; D: TRBD1; size: few; DNA: TGTGCCAGCAGCCGGACAGGGACGAAATATAGCAATCAGCCCCAGCATTTT; CDR3: CASSRTGTKYSNQPQHF
J: TRBJ2-7; V: TRBV27; D: TRBD2; size: NA; DNA: TGTGCCAGCAGTTTTCGACTAGCCCGCGAGCAGTACTTC; CDR3: CASSFRLAREQYF
J: TRBJ2-3; V: TRBV7-2; D: TRBD2; size: NA; DNA: TGTGCCAGCAGCTTGAGATCATATAGCGGGAGGGGGTACTCAGATACGCAGTATTTT; CDR3: CASSLRSYSGRGYSDTQYF
J: TRBJ1-3; V: TRBV28; D: NA; size: NA; DNA: TGTGCCAGCGGACGGCGGGGTTATGGAAACACCATATATTTT; CDR3: CASGRRGYGNTIYF
J: TRBJ2-1; V: TRBV6-4; D: TRBD2; size: NA; DNA: TGTGCCAGCAGTGACAGCGGGGCTTCCTACAATGAGCAGTTCTTC; CDR3: CASSDSGASYNEQFF
J: TRBJ2-5; V: TRBV28; D: NA; size: NA; DNA: TGTGCCAGCAGCCAAGGAGGGGCTAGTTTAAAGACCCAGTACTTC; CDR3: CASSQGGASLKTQYF
J: TRBJ1-1; V: TRBV14; D: NA; size: NA; DNA: TGTGCCAGCAGCCGGGACGGAGGAGGGGGTCTTGAAGCTTTCTTT; CDR3: CASSRDGGGGLEAFF
J: TRBJ1-6; V: TRBV9; D: NA; size: NA; DNA: TGTGCCAGCAGCGCCCCCGGGGGTTCTTCACCCCTCTACTTT; CDR3: CASSAPGGSSPLYF
J: TRBJ2-7; V: TRBV14; D: NA; size: NA; DNA: TGTGCCAGCAGCCAAGAATTTGTCCTTTGGCGAACCGAGCAGTACTTC; CDR3: CASSQEFVLWRTEQYF
J: TRBJ2-3; V: TRBV6-2/TRBV6-3; D: TRBD2; size: NA; DNA: TGTGCCAGCAGTCCACTTCCGGGACTAGCGGGAACAGATACGCAGTATTTT; CDR3: CASSPLPGLAGTDTQYF
J: TRBJ1-4; V: TRBV20-1; D: NA; size: NA; DNA: TGCAGTGCCCCGAACTCACGGGGGGGCGGGGAAAAACTGTTTTTT; CDR3: CSAPNSRGGGEKLFF
J: TRBJ1-5; V: TRBV6-5; D: NA; size: NA; DNA: TGTGCCAGCAGTTATAACGTCAAGCCCCAGCATTTT; CDR3: CASSYNVKPQHF
J: TRBJ1-1; V: TRBV12-3/TRBV12-4; D: NA; size: NA; DNA: TGTGCCAGCAGTTTCCGCAGGGTGTACACTGAAGCTTTCTTT; CDR3: CASSFRRVYTEAFF
J: TRBJ1-2; V: TRBV2; D: NA; size: few; DNA: TGTGCCACAGATCATGGTGGAGGGGAAGAGGTCTACACCTTC; CDR3: CATDHGGGEEVYTF
J: TRBJ1-1; V: TRBV7-2; D: NA; size: NA; DNA: TGTGCCAGCAGCCTAAACAGAAACACTGAAGCTTTCTTT; CDR3: CASSLNRNTEAFF
J: TRBJ2-5; V: TRBV7-6; D: NA; size: NA; DNA: TGTGCCAGCAGCTTACGTCTAGCCGGGGAGACCCAGTACTTC; CDR3: CASSLRLAGETQYF
J: TRBJ1-2; V: TRBV29-1; D: NA; size: once; DNA: TGCAGCGTTGACCGGGTGCAGGGCTATGGCTACACCTTC; CDR3: CSVDRVQGYGYTF
J: TRBJ2-5; V: TRBV2; D: NA; size: few; DNA: TGTGCCAGCAGTGAAGATGTGGGGGAAGAGACCCAGTACTTC; CDR3: CASSEDVGEETQYF
J: TRBJ1-2; V: TRBV20-1; D: NA; size: NA; DNA: TGCAGTGCTGACCCTGCGGAGGGCTACACCTTC; CDR3: CSADPAEGYTF